What follows describes a single T cell receptor beta chain. An end of the junction differs from the germline gene, which may be a read error. These data are taken from a study of blood T cell repertoires in COVID-19. CDR1 and CDR2 (germline): SGDLS, YYNGEE. The CDR3 covers 16 residues. Data came from immunoSEQ multiplex PCR; TCRdb stores just in-frame clones and leaves some out. Of 260,000 or so clones detected, about 91% appear once; the ten largest clones hold 1% to 1.5%. The rearrangement uses TRBV9 and TRBJ2-5, with 7 bases that match TRBD1. The TCR originated in a woman aged 40 to 55 with acute COVID-19. Sequenced: PBMCs or T cells enriched from blood (not recorded which). CDR3 in DNA: TGTGCCAGCACGAGAACGGGGCAGGGGGTCCTAGAGGCCCAGTACTTC. It codes for CASTRTGQGVLEAQYF.